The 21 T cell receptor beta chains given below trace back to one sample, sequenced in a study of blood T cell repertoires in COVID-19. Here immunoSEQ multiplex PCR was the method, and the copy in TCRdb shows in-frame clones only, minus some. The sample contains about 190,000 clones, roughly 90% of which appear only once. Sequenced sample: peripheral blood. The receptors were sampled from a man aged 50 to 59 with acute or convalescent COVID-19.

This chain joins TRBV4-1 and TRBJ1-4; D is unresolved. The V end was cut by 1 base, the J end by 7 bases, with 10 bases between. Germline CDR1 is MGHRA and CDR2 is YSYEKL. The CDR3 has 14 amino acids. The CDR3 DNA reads TGCGCCAGCAGCCAAGGGGCCTCCGGTGAAAAACTGTTTTTT. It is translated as CASSQGASGEKLFF.

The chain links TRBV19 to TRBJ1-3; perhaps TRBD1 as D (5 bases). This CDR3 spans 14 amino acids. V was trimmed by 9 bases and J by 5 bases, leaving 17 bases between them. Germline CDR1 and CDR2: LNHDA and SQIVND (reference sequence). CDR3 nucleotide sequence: TGTGCCAGCAAAGAAACAGGCGATCGAAACACCATATATTTT. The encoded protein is CASKETGDRNTIYF.

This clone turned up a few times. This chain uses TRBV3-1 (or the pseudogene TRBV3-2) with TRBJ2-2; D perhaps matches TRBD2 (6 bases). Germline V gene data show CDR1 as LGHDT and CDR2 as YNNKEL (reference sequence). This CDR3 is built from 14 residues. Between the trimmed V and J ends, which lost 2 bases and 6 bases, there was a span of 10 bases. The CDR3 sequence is CASSQLPGAGELFF. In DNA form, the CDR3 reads TGTGCCAGCAGCCAACTCCCGGGAGCCGGGGAGCTGTTTTTT.

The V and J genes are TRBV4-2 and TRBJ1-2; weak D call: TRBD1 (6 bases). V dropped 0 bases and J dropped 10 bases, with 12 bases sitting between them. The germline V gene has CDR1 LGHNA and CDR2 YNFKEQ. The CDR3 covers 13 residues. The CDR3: CASSQDQGIAYTF. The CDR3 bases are TGTGCCAGCAGCCAAGACCAGGGGATTGCCTACACCTTC.

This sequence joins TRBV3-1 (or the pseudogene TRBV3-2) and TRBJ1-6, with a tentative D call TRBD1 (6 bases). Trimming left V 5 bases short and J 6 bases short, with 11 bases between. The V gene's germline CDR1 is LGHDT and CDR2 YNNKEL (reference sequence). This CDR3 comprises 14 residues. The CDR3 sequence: CASSVRGGNSPLHF. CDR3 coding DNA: TGTGCCAGCAGCGTCAGGGGCGGTAATTCACCCCTCCACTTT.

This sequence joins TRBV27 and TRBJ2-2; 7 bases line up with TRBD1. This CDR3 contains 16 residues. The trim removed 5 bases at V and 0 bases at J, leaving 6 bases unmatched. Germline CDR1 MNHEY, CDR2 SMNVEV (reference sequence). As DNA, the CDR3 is TGTGCCAGCAGTCTCACCGGGACAGCGAACACCGGGGAGCTGTTTTTT. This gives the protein CASSLTGTANTGELFF.

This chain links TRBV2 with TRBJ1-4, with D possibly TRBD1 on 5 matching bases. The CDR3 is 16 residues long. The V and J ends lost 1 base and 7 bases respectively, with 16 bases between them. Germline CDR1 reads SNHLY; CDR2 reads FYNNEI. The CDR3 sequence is CASSEEMVRVGEKLFF. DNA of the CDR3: TGTGCCAGCAGTGAAGAGATGGTCAGGGTTGGTGAAAAACTGTTTTTT. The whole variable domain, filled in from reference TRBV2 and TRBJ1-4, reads EPEVTQTPSHQVTQMGQEVILRCVPISNHLYFYWYRQILGQKVEFLVSFYNNEISEKSEIFDDQFSVERPDGSNFTLKIRSTKLEDSAMYFCASSEEMVRVGEKLFFGSGTQLSVL.

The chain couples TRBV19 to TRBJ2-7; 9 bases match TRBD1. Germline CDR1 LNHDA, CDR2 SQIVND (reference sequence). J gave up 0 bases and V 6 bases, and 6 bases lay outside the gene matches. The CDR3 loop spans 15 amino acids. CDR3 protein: CASRTGTGLSYEQYF. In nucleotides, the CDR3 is TGTGCCAGTAGAACCGGGACAGGGCTCTCCTACGAGCAGTACTTC.

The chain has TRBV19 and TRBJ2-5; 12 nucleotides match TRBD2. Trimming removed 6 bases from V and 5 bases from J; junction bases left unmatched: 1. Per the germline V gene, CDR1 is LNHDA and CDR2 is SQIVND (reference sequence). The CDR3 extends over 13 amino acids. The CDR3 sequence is CASRLAGGETQYF. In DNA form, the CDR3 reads TGTGCCAGTAGACTAGCGGGGGGCGAGACCCAGTACTTC.

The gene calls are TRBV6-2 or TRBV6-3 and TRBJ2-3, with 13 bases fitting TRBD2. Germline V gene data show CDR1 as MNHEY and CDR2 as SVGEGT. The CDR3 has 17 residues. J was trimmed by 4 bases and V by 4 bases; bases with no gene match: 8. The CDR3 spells CASSSTTSGGVSDTQYF. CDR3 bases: TGTGCCAGCAGTTCGACTACTAGCGGGGGGGTCTCAGATACGCAGTATTTT.

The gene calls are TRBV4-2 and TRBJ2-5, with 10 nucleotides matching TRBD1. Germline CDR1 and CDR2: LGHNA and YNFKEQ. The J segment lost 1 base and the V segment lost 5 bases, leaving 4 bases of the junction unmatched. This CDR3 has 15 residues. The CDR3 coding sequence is TGTGCCAGCAGCAAGGACAGGGGGATCCAAGAGACCCAGTACTTC. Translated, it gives CASSKDRGIQETQYF.

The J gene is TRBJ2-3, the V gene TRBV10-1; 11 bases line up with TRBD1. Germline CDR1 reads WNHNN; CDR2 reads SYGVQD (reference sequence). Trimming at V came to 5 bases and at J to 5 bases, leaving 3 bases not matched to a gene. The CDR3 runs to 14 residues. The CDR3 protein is CASSLGQGEDTQYF. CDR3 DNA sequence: TGCGCCAGCAGTTTGGGACAGGGGGAAGATACGCAGTATTTT.

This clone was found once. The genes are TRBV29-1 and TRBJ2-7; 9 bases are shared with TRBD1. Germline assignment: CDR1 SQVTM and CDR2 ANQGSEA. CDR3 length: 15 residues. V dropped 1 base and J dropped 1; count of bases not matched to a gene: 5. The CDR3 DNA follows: TGCAGCGTTGAAGCTGGGACAGGGACTTCCTACGAGCAGTACTTC. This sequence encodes CSVEAGTGTSYEQYF.

CDR3 protein: CAWSVRQGSNTQYF. For the CDR3, the DNA is TGTGCCTGGAGTGTACGGCAGGGTTCGAATACGCAGTATTTT. This rearrangement joins TRBV30 to TRBJ2-3, with D tentatively TRBD1 (5 bases). CDR3 length equals 14 residues. CDR1 is GTSNPN, CDR2 SVGIG, per germline (reference sequence). V shed 0 bases and J shed 7 bases, with 14 bases lying between them.

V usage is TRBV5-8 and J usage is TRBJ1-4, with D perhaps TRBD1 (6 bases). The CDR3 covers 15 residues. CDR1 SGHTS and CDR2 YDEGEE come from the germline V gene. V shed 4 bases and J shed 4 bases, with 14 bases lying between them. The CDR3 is CASSDPQGYNEKLFF. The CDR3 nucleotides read TGTGCCAGCAGCGACCCACAGGGATATAATGAAAAACTGTTTTTT.

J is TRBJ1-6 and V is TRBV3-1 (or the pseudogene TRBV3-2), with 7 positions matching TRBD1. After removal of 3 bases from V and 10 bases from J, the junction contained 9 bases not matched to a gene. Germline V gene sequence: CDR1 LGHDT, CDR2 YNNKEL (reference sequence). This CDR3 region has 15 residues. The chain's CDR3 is CASSQGSGGGSPLHF. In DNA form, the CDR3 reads TGTGCCAGCAGCCAGGGATCCGGAGGGGGCTCACCCCTCCACTTT.

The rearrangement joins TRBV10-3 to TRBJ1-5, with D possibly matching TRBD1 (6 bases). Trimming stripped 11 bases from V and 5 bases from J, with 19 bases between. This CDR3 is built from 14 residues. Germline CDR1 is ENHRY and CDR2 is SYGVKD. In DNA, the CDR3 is TGTGCCGCCTCCCCCGGGGAGGGGGATCAGCCCCAGCATTTT. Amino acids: CAASPGEGDQPQHF.

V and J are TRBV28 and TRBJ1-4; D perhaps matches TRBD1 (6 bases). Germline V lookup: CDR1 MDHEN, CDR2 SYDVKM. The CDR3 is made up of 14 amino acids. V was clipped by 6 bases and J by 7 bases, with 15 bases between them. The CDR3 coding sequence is TGTGCCAGCAGGATAGACTTGGACAGTGAAAAACTGTTTTTT. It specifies CASRIDLDSEKLFF.

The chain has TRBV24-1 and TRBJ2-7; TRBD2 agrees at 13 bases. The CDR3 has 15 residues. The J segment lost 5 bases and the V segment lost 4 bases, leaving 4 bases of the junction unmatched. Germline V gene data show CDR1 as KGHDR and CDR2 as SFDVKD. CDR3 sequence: CATSDTTSGRNEQYF. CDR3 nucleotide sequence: TGTGCCACCAGTGACACGACTAGCGGGAGGAACGAGCAGTACTTC.

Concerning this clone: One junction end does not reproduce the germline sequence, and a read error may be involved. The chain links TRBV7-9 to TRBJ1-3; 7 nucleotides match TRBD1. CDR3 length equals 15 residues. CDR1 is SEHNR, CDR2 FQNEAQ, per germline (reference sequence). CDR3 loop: CASSFDRVAGNTIYF. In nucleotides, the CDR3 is TGTGCCAGCAGTTTCGACAGGGTTGCTGGGAACACCATATATTTT. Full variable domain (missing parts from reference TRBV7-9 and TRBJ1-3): DTGVSQNPRHKITKRGQNVTFRCDPISEHNRLYWYRQTLGQGPEFLTYFQNEAQLEKSRLLSDRFSAERPKGSFSTLEIQRTEQGDSAMYLCASSFDRVAGNTIYFGEGSWLTVV.

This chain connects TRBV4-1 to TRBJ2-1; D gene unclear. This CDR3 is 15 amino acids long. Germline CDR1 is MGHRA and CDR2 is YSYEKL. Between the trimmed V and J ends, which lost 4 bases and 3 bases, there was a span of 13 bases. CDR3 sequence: CASSPPVSGYNEQFF. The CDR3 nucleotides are TGCGCCAGCAGCCCGCCGGTTTCAGGCTACAATGAGCAGTTCTTC.